This T cell receptor beta chain stems from a study of cytomegalovirus exposure and HLA in healthy donors. Findings and caveats of the study: When analyzed later, a missense DCLRE1C variant was found to be linked to TCR beta V- and J-gene trimming.

Each donor was nominally healthy when sampled (though unrecorded immune exposures were likely). The PCR ran on 60 Vbeta and 13 Jbeta primers. The data were produced by immunoSEQ multiplex PCR, yet TCRdb's version contains in-frame clones alone and is incomplete. Its table records under 200,000 clones. V was trimmed by 1 base and J by 0 bases, leaving 7 bases between them. This CDR3 region has 15 residues. The germline gives CDR1 MNHNY, CDR2 SVGAGI (reference sequence). Turning to this clone: The antigen is unknown.

This receptor was obtained from a man between 25 and 39 years old in good health and CMV-seronegative. The gene calls are TRBV6-6 and TRBJ2-1; no clear D gene. What was sequenced was PBMCs. The CDR3 region has the DNA TGTGCCAGCAGTTACTACTCATACTCCTACAATGAGCAGTTCTTC. It specifies CASSYYSYSYNEQFF.